The 31 T cell receptor beta chains presented below share a single source sample, sequenced in a study of blood T cell repertoires in COVID-19. The table came from immunoSEQ multiplex PCR; TCRdb's copy has only in-frame clones and leaves some out. The data contain approximately 300,000 clones, roughly 90% of them singletons. The sample consisted of PBMCs or T cells enriched from blood (not recorded which). These receptors came from a woman in her thirties who had recovered from COVID-19.

This chain connects TRBV2 to TRBJ1-5; 8 nucleotides match TRBD1. The CDR3 consists of 15 residues. The germline V gene has CDR1 SNHLY and CDR2 FYNNEI. V lost 1 base, J lost 7 bases, and 6 bases stayed unmatched. The CDR3 region has the DNA TGTGCCAGCAGTGAAGAGGGACAGGCCGGGCAGCCCCAGCATTTT. Its protein product is CASSEEGQAGQPQHF.

The rearrangement uses TRBV28 and TRBJ1-1; possible D gene TRBD1, 5 bases. From germline, CDR1 is MDHEN and CDR2 SYDVKM. The germline V and J ends were trimmed by 4 bases and 3 bases, with 15 bases remaining between them. The CDR3 spans 15 residues. The CDR3 sequence is CASSSGGSGDTEAFF. The CDR3 DNA is TGTGCCAGCAGTTCCGGGGGGAGCGGAGACACTGAAGCTTTCTTT.

The CDR3 DNA is TGTGCCAGCAGTTTAAGGGCAGGGTGGGCCAACGTCCTGACTTTC. This codes for CASSLRAGWANVLTF. The chain carries TRBV27 and TRBJ2-6; TRBD1 is a possible D gene (5 bases). The germline V gene has CDR1 MNHEY and CDR2 SMNVEV (reference sequence). Trimming took 2 bases from V and 5 from J, leaving 10 bases between them. There are 15 residues in the CDR3. Full variable domain (remainder filled in from reference TRBV27 and TRBJ2-6): EAQVTQNPRYLITVTGKKLTVTCSQNMNHEYMSWYRQDPGLGLRQIYYSMNVEVTDKGDVPEGYKVSRKEKRNFPLILESPSPNQTSLYFCASSLRAGWANVLTFGAGSRLTVL.

V and J are TRBV12-2 and TRBJ2-1; the table's D call, TRBD2, has no DNA check behind it. TRBV12-2 is deemed a pseudogene. This CDR3 is 18 amino acids long. The CDR3 DNA sequence: TGTGCAAGTCGCTTGTGGACTAGCGGGGTCTGCTCCTACAATGAGCAGTTCTTC. Translation: CASRLWTSGVCSYNEQFF.

The chain has TRBV28 and TRBJ2-2, with D hard to call. The germline V and J ends were trimmed by 8 bases and 3 bases, with 4 bases remaining between them. This CDR3 spans 11 amino acids. The germline V gene has CDR1 MDHEN and CDR2 SYDVKM. CDR3 nucleotide sequence: TGTGCCAGCCAATACACCGGGGAGCTGTTTTTT. Residues: CASQYTGELFF.

This chain uses TRBV7-3 with TRBJ2-1; 8 bases fit TRBD2. The trim removed 5 bases at V and 4 bases at J, leaving 1 base unmatched. This CDR3 is 13 amino acids long. Germline CDR1 SGHTA, CDR2 FQGTGA. This CDR3 is CASSTSGYNEQFF. The DNA for the CDR3 is TGTGCCAGCAGCACTAGCGGTTACAATGAGCAGTTCTTC.

The chain is built from TRBV11-3 and TRBJ1-2; TRBD1 matches at 8 bases. Per the germline V gene, CDR1 is SGHNT and CDR2 is YENEEA. J gave up 4 bases and V 3 bases, and 1 base lay outside the gene matches. The CDR3 is 13 amino acids. The CDR3 DNA sequence: TGTGCCAGCAGCTTTGGACAGGGCTATGGCTACACCTTC. Its translation: CASSFGQGYGYTF.

This clone was found a few times. The rearrangement uses TRBV7-2 and TRBJ2-7; the D is unclear. CDR1 and CDR2 (germline): SGHTA, FQGNSA. Trimming left V 3 bases short and J 10 bases short, with 10 bases between. The CDR3 runs to 11 residues. CDR3 loop: CASSFSSVQYF. CDR3 nucleotides: TGTGCCAGCAGCTTTTCTAGTGTACAGTACTTC.

This chain uses TRBV7-2 with TRBJ2-7; D is unresolved. The CDR3 is 13 amino acids. V was clipped by 3 bases and J by 6 bases, with 12 bases between them. Germline V gene sequence: CDR1 SGHTA, CDR2 FQGNSA. CDR3: CASSLQTRGEQYF. CDR3 coding DNA: TGTGCCAGCAGCTTGCAGACCCGAGGCGAGCAGTACTTC.

Remarks on this clone: The sample carries other DNA sequences with the same CDR3. The CDR3 DNA reads as TGTGCCAGCAGTCTGTCGGGAGAGACCCAGTACTTC. Translating gives CASSLSGETQYF. The gene calls are TRBV12-3 or TRBV12-4 and TRBJ2-5, with unresolved D. Trimming shortened V by 5 bases and J by 4 bases, and 8 bases separated the two germline ends. There are 12 residues in the CDR3.

V and J are TRBV4-3 and TRBJ1-2; TRBD1 matches 9 bases. The V gene end was trimmed by 1 base and the J gene end by 8 bases; junction bases not matched to a gene: 8. Germline V CDR1 and CDR2: LGHNA, YSLEER. The length of the CDR3 is 15 residues. The CDR3 region is CASSQVGTGRGGYTF. DNA of the CDR3: TGCGCCAGCAGCCAAGTCGGGACAGGGCGAGGAGGCTACACCTTC.

V gene TRBV7-2 combines with J gene TRBJ2-3; no clear D. Germline CDR1 is SGHTA and CDR2 is FQGNSA. The CDR3 spans 12 residues. V lost 4 bases, J lost 5 bases, and 7 bases lay in between. The CDR3 protein is CASSSLRDTQYF. The CDR3 DNA sequence: TGTGCCAGCAGCTCATTGAGAGATACGCAGTATTTT.

The chain combines TRBV27 with TRBJ2-1; D perhaps matches TRBD2 (6 bases). Germline-derived CDR1 and CDR2 are MNHEY and SMNVEV (reference sequence). The CDR3 has 13 amino acids. V lost 8 bases and J 7 bases, leaving 15 bases between the germline ends. The CDR3 bases are TGTGCCAGCGGGTGGGAGGAGAATAATGAGCAGTTCTTC. Translating gives CASGWEENNEQFF.

The genes are TRBV29-1 and TRBJ2-7; 7 bases agree with TRBD2. The CDR3 is 15 residues long. Germline V CDR1 and CDR2: SQVTM, ANQGSEA. Losses at the gene ends were 4 bases for V and 4 bases for J; bases not matched to a gene: 13. The chain's CDR3 is CSVVGGLGPGYEQYF. The CDR3 DNA reads TGCAGCGTTGTGGGAGGACTAGGCCCCGGTTACGAGCAGTACTTC.

This chain joins TRBV5-1 and TRBJ2-5, with TRBD1 as a possible D gene (7 bases). Germline CDR1 is SGHRS and CDR2 is YFSETQ. This CDR3 has 15 residues. V was shortened by 1 base and J by 3 bases, with 13 bases between the two germline ends. CDR3: CASSLQQGEEETQYF. The DNA of the CDR3 is TGCGCCAGCAGCTTGCAGCAGGGGGAGGAAGAGACCCAGTACTTC. The full variable domain, its missing parts supplied by reference TRBV5-1 and TRBJ2-5, is KAGVTQTPRYLIKTRGQQVTLSCSPISGHRSVSWYQQTPGQGLQFLFEYFSETQRNKGNFPGRFSGRQFSNSRSEMNVSTLELGDSALYLCASSLQQGEEETQYFGPGTRLLVL.

The chain links TRBV6-5 to TRBJ1-1, with D unclear. CDR3 length: 14 residues. Germline V gene lookup returns CDR1 MNHEY and CDR2 SVGAGI. V dropped 0 bases and J dropped 1 base, with 6 bases sitting between them. The CDR3 spells CASSYSRGNTEAFF. The CDR3 DNA is TGTGCCAGCAGTTACTCGAGAGGGAACACTGAAGCTTTCTTT.

The gene calls are TRBV19 and TRBJ1-2, with D possibly matching TRBD1 (5 bases). Germline V gene lookup returns CDR1 LNHDA and CDR2 SQIVND (reference sequence). The CDR3 consists of 14 residues. V lost 2 bases to trimming and J lost 5 bases, with 12 bases between them. The CDR3 reads CASSISGTGYGYTF. CDR3 DNA sequence: TGTGCCAGTAGTATAAGCGGGACGGGGTATGGCTACACCTTC.

The chain has TRBV24-1 and TRBJ2-7; perhaps TRBD1 as D (5 bases). CDR1 is KGHDR, CDR2 SFDVKD, per germline. The length of the CDR3 is 13 residues. The V end lost 5 bases, the J end lost 2 bases, and 9 bases lay between the germline ends. The CDR3 DNA follows: TGTGCCACCAGTGGTAGGGGAACCTACGAGCAGTACTTC. The encoded protein is CATSGRGTYEQYF.

The chain links TRBV10-3 to TRBJ2-1; D is perhaps TRBD2 (5 bases). The CDR3 runs 15 residues. Germline loops: CDR1 ENHRY, CDR2 SYGVKD. V gave up 2 bases and J gave up 12 bases, with 20 bases separating them. The CDR3 protein is CAISEPTTETRGQFF. The DNA of the CDR3 is TGTGCCATCAGTGAGCCCACCACCGAGACCCGGGGGCAGTTCTTC.

This sequence joins TRBV2 and TRBJ2-3; 8 bases agree with TRBD2. Trimming cost V 4 bases and J 2 bases; bases outside gene matches: 5. There are 15 residues in the CDR3. Germline V gene data show CDR1 as SNHLY and CDR2 as FYNNEI. The chain's CDR3 is CASSGVAGYTDTQYF. The CDR3 DNA is TGTGCCAGCAGTGGGGTAGCGGGGTACACAGATACGCAGTATTTT.

The chain carries TRBV3-1 (or the pseudogene TRBV3-2) and TRBJ1-5; maybe TRBD1 (5 bases). Germline assignment: CDR1 LGHDT and CDR2 YNNKEL (reference sequence). Between the trimmed V and J ends, which lost 7 bases and 1 base, there was a span of 17 bases. This CDR3 is built from 16 residues. This chain's CDR3 is CASTARGGRSNQPQHF. For the CDR3, the DNA is TGTGCCAGCACCGCCCGGGGGGGTAGGAGCAATCAGCCCCAGCATTTT.

The J gene is TRBJ2-3, the V gene TRBV27, with D perhaps TRBD2 (6 bases). In germline, CDR1 is MNHEY, CDR2 SMNVEV (reference sequence). The V end was cut by 5 bases, the J end by 6 bases, with 18 bases between. The CDR3 sequence is 15 residues long. The CDR3 nucleotides are TGTGCCAGCAGTCCGAGACTAGAGAGGCTGGATACGCAGTATTTT. Residues: CASSPRLERLDTQYF.

A single count supports this clone. This sequence joins TRBV28 and TRBJ2-1, with 9 positions matching TRBD2. CDR3 length equals 15 residues. The V and J ends lost 3 bases and 8 bases, in that order; junction bases with no gene match: 8. The germline V gene encodes CDR1 MDHEN and CDR2 SYDVKM. The CDR3 DNA reads TGTGCCAGCAGTTTCTCGCGGGGGGGGCTCGATGAGCAGTTCTTC. It specifies CASSFSRGGLDEQFF. The full variable domain, in which reference TRBV28 and TRBJ2-1 provide the parts outside the CDR3, is DVKVTQSSRYLVKRTGEKVFLECVQDMDHENMFWYRQDPGLGLRLIYFSYDVKMKEKGDIPEGYSVSREKKERFSLILESASTNQTSMYLCASSFSRGGLDEQFFGPGTRLTVL.

The rearrangement links TRBV15 to TRBJ1-4; weak D call: TRBD1 (5 bases). The CDR3 has 13 amino acids. Germline-derived CDR1 and CDR2 are LNHNV and YYDKDF (reference sequence). Between the trimmed V and J ends, which lost 3 bases and 8 bases, there was a span of 10 bases. The CDR3 is CATSREGSEKLFF. In nucleotides, the CDR3 is TGTGCCACCAGCAGGGAGGGGTCCGAAAAACTGTTTTTT.

J is TRBJ1-1 and V is TRBV28, with a weak D call TRBD1 (5 bases). Trimming removed 7 bases at V and 10 bases at J, with 16 bases between. This CDR3 comprises 12 residues. Germline lookup yields CDR1 MDHEN and CDR2 SYDVKM. The CDR3 here is CASNLGRGGAFF. In DNA, the CDR3 is TGTGCCAGCAATCTGGGACGGGGGGGAGCTTTCTTT.

This clone showed up just once. The rearrangement uses TRBV28 and TRBJ1-1, with D unclear. Trimming took off 7 bases at V and 5 bases at J, with 8 bases between the two ends. Germline loops: CDR1 MDHEN, CDR2 SYDVKM. The CDR3 runs to 11 residues. This chain's CDR3 is CASTSITEAFF. CDR3 bases: TGTGCCAGCACCTCTATTACTGAAGCTTTCTTT.

The chain carries TRBV28 and TRBJ2-7, with D possibly matching TRBD2 (7 bases). The CDR3 is 13 amino acids. V shed 10 bases and J shed 4 bases, with 17 bases lying between them. The germline CDR1 and CDR2 sequences are MDHEN and SYDVKM. The CDR3 coding sequence is TGTGCCACTTGGGGGGGAGGGGGTTACGAGCAGTACTTC. It codes for CATWGGGGYEQYF.

The V and J genes are TRBV18 and TRBJ1-2; TRBD1 agrees at 7 bases. This CDR3 comprises 13 residues. Losses at the gene ends were 3 bases for V and 8 bases for J; bases not matched to a gene: 6. Germline V gene lookup returns CDR1 KGHSH and CDR2 LQKENI. This chain's CDR3 is CASSPTGLEGYTF. As DNA, the CDR3 is TGTGCCAGCTCACCGACAGGGTTAGAGGGCTACACCTTC.

The gene calls are TRBV4-1 and TRBJ2-5, with D maybe TRBD1 (5 bases). The CDR3 sequence is 14 residues long. Germline CDR1 is MGHRA and CDR2 is YSYEKL. With 1 base removed from V and 5 bases from J, the gap between germline ends came to 11 bases. The CDR3 DNA reads TGCGCCAGCAGCCAAGGGGGCAGCATCGAGACCCAGTACTTC. Its protein is CASSQGGSIETQYF.

This clone was observed a handful of times. An end of the junction does not agree with germline; a read error may underlie this. J is TRBJ2-4 and V is TRBV7-7; D gene unclear. Looked up from germline, CDR1 is SSHAT and CDR2 is FNYEAQ (reference sequence). The CDR3 totals 15 residues. The CDR3 spells CASSAGRSQANIQYF. The CDR3 region has the DNA TGTGCTAGCAGCGCCGGAAGGTCCCAGGCCAACATTCAGTACTTC.

The genes are TRBV5-8 and TRBJ1-1; D is uncertain. Germline V gives CDR1 SGHTS, CDR2 YDEGEE. With 0 bases removed from V and 1 base from J, the gap between germline ends came to 7 bases. The CDR3 contains 14 residues. The CDR3 region is CASSLGAENTEAFF. The DNA of the CDR3 is TGTGCCAGCAGCTTGGGGGCAGAGAACACTGAAGCTTTCTTT.